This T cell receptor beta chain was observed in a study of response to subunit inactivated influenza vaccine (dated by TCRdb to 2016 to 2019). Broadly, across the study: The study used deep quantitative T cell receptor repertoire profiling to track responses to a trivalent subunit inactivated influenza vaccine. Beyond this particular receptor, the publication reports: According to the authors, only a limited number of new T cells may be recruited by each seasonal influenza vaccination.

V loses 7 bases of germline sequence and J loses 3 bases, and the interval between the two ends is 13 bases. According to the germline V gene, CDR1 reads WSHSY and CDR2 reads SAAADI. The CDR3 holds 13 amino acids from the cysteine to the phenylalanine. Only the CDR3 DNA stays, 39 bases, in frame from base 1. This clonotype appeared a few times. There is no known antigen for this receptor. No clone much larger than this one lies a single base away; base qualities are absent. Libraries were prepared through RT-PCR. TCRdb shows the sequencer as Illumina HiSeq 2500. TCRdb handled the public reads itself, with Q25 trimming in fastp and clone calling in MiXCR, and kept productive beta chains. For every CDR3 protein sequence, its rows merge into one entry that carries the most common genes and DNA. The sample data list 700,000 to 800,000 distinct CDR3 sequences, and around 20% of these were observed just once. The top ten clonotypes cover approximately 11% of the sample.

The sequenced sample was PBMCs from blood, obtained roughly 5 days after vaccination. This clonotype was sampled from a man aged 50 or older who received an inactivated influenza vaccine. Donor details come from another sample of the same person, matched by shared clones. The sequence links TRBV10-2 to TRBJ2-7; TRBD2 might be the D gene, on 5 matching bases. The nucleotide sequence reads TGCGCCAGCATGATACTAGGTTTCTACGAGCAGTACTTC. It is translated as CASMILGFYEQYF.